This section outlines one T cell receptor beta chain sequence together with its context. Its antigen is unidentified. The CDR3 consists of 12 residues. V lost 6 bases, J lost 3 bases, and 5 bases stayed unmatched. The germline CDR1 and CDR2 sequences are SQVTM and ANQGSEA. This sample is part of a study of T cells in Graves' hyperthyroidism and ophthalmopathy. Study results and limitations: Peripheral blood also featured most of the thyroid clonotypes expanded above 0.001.

The study excluded patients with uncontrolled infection, other autoimmune disease, pregnancy or lactation. On the basis of clinical symptoms, serum thyroxine and TRAb, thyroid ultrasound and orbital computed tomography, diagnoses were made. TCR beta CDR3 sequences were amplified from RNA transcripts. HTBI primers drove first-round RT-PCR of the TCR CDR3. TCRdb re-called the multiplex PCR reads through MiXCR, storing one row per CDR3 protein. The data hold about 360,000 distinct CDR3 sequences, with about 18% observed a single time. This TCR derives from a woman between 18 and 30 years old with Graves' hyperthyroidism. The genes are TRBV29-1 and TRBJ2-7; TRBD1 agrees at 7 bases. The sequencing input was blood. The CDR3, as DNA: TGCAGCGTCGAGGGGACAGACTACGAGCAGTACTTC. Its protein product is CSVEGTDYEQYF.